The rows below give T cell receptor beta chains drawn from one sample of a study of cytomegalovirus exposure and HLA in healthy donors. Assay used: immunoSEQ multiplex PCR; TCRdb lists only in-frame clones, some missing. The table has tens of thousands of clones, more than 60% seen once. The sequenced sample was PBMCs. The receptors come from a male donor in good health and CMV-seropositive. CDR3s include the opening cysteine and the closing phenylalanine or tryptophan. Each record gives: clone size, J gene, D gene, V gene, CDR3 protein, CDR3 DNA. A D gene is named only where the DNA matches it firmly. Clone size appears in some rows only: once, few, many, or a class for an expanded clone.

>.|TRBJ1-2|.|TRBV27
CASSNLIGARWGYTF
TGTGCCAGCAGTAACCTGATAGGGGCTCGATGGGGCTACACCTTC
>.|TRBJ2-2|TRBD1|TRBV5-1
CASSLWTGTNGELFF
TGCGCCAGCAGCTTATGGACAGGGACAAACGGGGAGCTGTTTTTT
>.|TRBJ2-1|.|TRBV28
CASSSPKGGFYNEQFF
TGTGCCAGCAGTTCCCCTAAAGGGGGATTTTACAATGAGCAGTTCTTC
>.|TRBJ1-1|.|TRBV30
CAWRFSGEAFF
TGTGCCTGGAGATTTTCGGGGGAAGCTTTCTTT
>.|TRBJ1-2|TRBD1|TRBV28
CASISRGDGYTF
TGTGCCAGCATATCCAGGGGGGATGGCTACACCTTC
>.|TRBJ1-2|TRBD1|TRBV6-5
CASRRTGTNYGYTF
TGTGCCAGCAGGAGGACAGGAACTAACTATGGCTACACCTTC
>few|TRBJ2-7|TRBD1|TRBV10-2
CASAFGTGGDEQYF
TGCGCCAGCGCTTTCGGGACAGGGGGCGACGAGCAGTACTTC
>.|TRBJ2-1|.|TRBV14
CASSHRDSQDEQFF
TGTGCCAGCAGCCACCGGGACTCCCAGGATGAGCAGTTCTTC
>.|TRBJ2-7|TRBD2|TRBV7-9
CASTPSGRYEQYF
TGTGCCAGCACCCCTAGCGGTAGGTACGAGCAGTACTTC
>.|TRBJ2-7|TRBD2|TRBV7-3
CASSLNGLAGAEQYF
TGTGCCAGCAGCTTAAACGGGCTAGCGGGGGCCGAGCAGTACTTC
>.|TRBJ2-7|.|TRBV13
CASSLQGPGEQYF
TGTGCCAGCAGCCTCCAAGGGCCGGGGGAGCAGTACTTC
>.|TRBJ2-1|TRBD2|TRBV11-2
CASSLGLARSYEQFF
TGTGCCAGCAGCTTAGGACTAGCGCGGTCCTATGAGCAGTTCTTC
>.|TRBJ2-7|TRBD1|TRBV7-8
CASSSGQGRVEQYF
TGTGCCAGCAGCTCCGGACAGGGGCGAGTCGAGCAGTACTTC
>.|TRBJ2-3|.|TRBV7-9
CASSLVGLQIDTQYF
TGTGCCAGCAGCTTAGTCGGCTTACAGATCGATACGCAGTATTTT
>.|TRBJ2-1|TRBD2|TRBV7-9
CASSLGTSGYNEQFF
TGTGCCAGCAGCCTTGGGACTAGCGGCTACAATGAGCAGTTCTTC
>.|TRBJ1-5|.|TRBV19
CASNNRPGVLWPQHF
TGTGCCAGTAACAACCGCCCCGGGGTGCTGTGGCCCCAGCATTTT
>.|TRBJ1-2|.|TRBV9
CASSAETTDNYGYTF
TGTGCCAGCAGCGCCGAAACGACAGATAACTATGGCTACACCTTC
>.|TRBJ2-1|.|TRBV9
CASSPRHSAVEQFF
TGTGCCAGCAGCCCGCGGCACTCGGCAGTGGAGCAGTTCTTC
>.|TRBJ1-6|TRBD1|TRBV27
CASSLWGAGQGGSPLHF
TGTGCCAGCAGTTTATGGGGGGCGGGACAGGGAGGTTCACCCCTCCACTTT
>.|TRBJ2-5|.|TRBV6-5
CASFAVFQETQYF
TGTGCCAGCTTCGCGGTCTTCCAAGAGACCCAGTACTTC
>.|TRBJ2-6|TRBD1|TRBV14
CASSQVGGAGANVLTF
TGTGCCAGCAGCCAAGTAGGGGGCGCCGGGGCCAACGTCCTGACTTTC
>.|TRBJ2-7|TRBD1|TRBV19
CASSPGQGALNEQYF
TGTGCCAGTAGTCCCGGACAGGGGGCTTTAAACGAGCAGTACTTC
>.|TRBJ2-1|TRBD2|TRBV14
CASSPPLANEQFF
TGTGCCAGCAGCCCTCCACTAGCGAATGAGCAGTTCTTC